The 5 T cell receptor beta chains in this list originate from one sample, sequenced in a study of OX40 agonist ivuxolimab in advanced cancers. Sequencing was performed with immunoSEQ multiplex PCR; in TCRdb, only in-frame clones are kept and a portion is missing. The repertoire has almost 70,000 clones, approximately 93% of them found once; the top ten carry under 0.35%. Material: CD4+ or CD8+ T cells sorted from blood, obtained in a trial of the OX40 agonist ivuxolimab. These receptors all stem from an adult with an advanced solid tumor such as melanoma, head and neck, liver or kidney cancer.

This sequence joins TRBV7-9 and TRBJ1-3; TRBD1 is a possible D gene (6 bases). Trimming stripped 4 bases from V and 1 base from J, with 11 bases between. CDR1 and CDR2 from the germline V gene are SEHNR and FQNEAQ (reference sequence). CDR3 size: 15 residues. This CDR3 is CASSYRGTSGNTIYF. In nucleotides, the CDR3 is TGTGCCAGCAGCTACCGGGGGACATCTGGAAACACCATATATTTT. Based on the CDR3 plus reference TRBV7-9 and TRBJ1-3, the full variable domain is DTGVSQNPRHKITKRGQNVTFRCDPISEHNRLYWYRQTLGQGPEFLTYFQNEAQLEKSRLLSDRFSAERPKGSFSTLEIQRTEQGDSAMYLCASSYRGTSGNTIYFGEGSWLTVV.

The chain uses TRBV6-6 and TRBJ1-4; 9 bases map to TRBD1. The CDR3 sequence is 15 residues long. Germline lookup yields CDR1 MNHNY and CDR2 SVGAGI (reference sequence). The V segment lost 6 bases and the J segment 4 bases; nucleotides outside the gene matches: 6. The CDR3 bases are TGTGCCAGCAGACCTCCGACAGGGGGTAATGAAAAACTGTTTTTT. Its protein is CASRPPTGGNEKLFF.

This sequence joins TRBV9 and TRBJ2-7, with D perhaps matching TRBD1 (5 bases). CDR3 size: 14 residues. The germline CDR1 and CDR2 sequences are SGDLS and YYNGEE. The ends were cut back, 0 bases at V and 7 bases at J, with 14 bases in the middle. CDR3 protein: CASSVDGRVGEQYF. The DNA of the CDR3 is TGTGCCAGCAGCGTAGACGGCAGGGTGGGTGAGCAGTACTTC. The full variable domain, rest sourced from reference TRBV9 and TRBJ2-7, is DSGVTQTPKHLITATGQRVTLRCSPRSGDLSVYWYQQSLDQGLQFLIQYYNGEERAKGNILERFSAQQFPDLHSELNLSSLELGDSALYFCASSVDGRVGEQYFGPGTRLTVT.

V usage is TRBV28 and J usage is TRBJ1-1, with D maybe TRBD1 (5 bases). V was clipped by 5 bases and J by 1 base, with 20 bases between them. CDR3 size: 17 residues. Germline V lookup: CDR1 MDHEN, CDR2 SYDVKM. CDR3 sequence reads: CASSRPAGPFPNTEAFF. The CDR3 DNA reads as TGTGCCAGCAGTCGCCCAGCAGGGCCATTTCCGAACACTGAAGCTTTCTTT. The complete variable domain, with remaining parts taken from reference TRBV28 and TRBJ1-1, reads DVKVTQSSRYLVKRTGEKVFLECVQDMDHENMFWYRQDPGLGLRLIYFSYDVKMKEKGDIPEGYSVSREKKERFSLILESASTNQTSMYLCASSRPAGPFPNTEAFFGQGTRLTVV.

This clone was seen once. This rearrangement joins TRBV19 to TRBJ1-2, with no clear D. V lost 4 bases and J 4 bases, leaving 13 bases between the germline ends. Germline assignment: CDR1 LNHDA and CDR2 SQIVND (reference sequence). The CDR3 spans 14 residues. The DNA of the CDR3 is TGTGCCAGTAGTACGGAACGGGGTGGCTATGGCTACACCTTC. This gives the protein CASSTERGGYGYTF.